This TCR beta chain appears in the sequencing data of a study of T cells in Graves' hyperthyroidism and ophthalmopathy. Study summary: Peripheral blood was collected at initial diagnosis, before any treatment.

Researchers took RNA transcripts and amplified the TCR beta CDR3 regions from them. A set of HTBI primers served as the primers for a first-round RT-PCR of the TCR CDR3. MiXCR was run by TCRdb on the multiplex PCR reads, yielding one entry per CDR3 protein. This repertoire shows some 400,000 distinct CDR3 sequences, about 15% found once; its top ten account for around 10%. Thyroid ultrasound, orbital computed tomography, clinical symptoms, and serum thyroxine and TRAb underpinned diagnoses. This clonotype was counted at least ten times. The sample comprised blood. The TCR was taken from a woman aged 55 to 70 with Graves' hyperthyroidism.

CDR3 sequence (DNA): TGTGCCAGCAGTCCCCGGGCCCTCGCGGGGACTGAAGCTTTCTTT. Translation gives CASSPRALAGTEAFF. The genes are TRBV28 and TRBJ1-1; no clear D gene. CDR3 length: 15 amino acids. Deletions cut 5 bases from V and 5 bases from J, with 18 bases between. Germline V gene data show CDR1 as MDHEN and CDR2 as SYDVKM.